A single sample gave rise to the 8 T cell receptor beta chains below, sequenced in a study of shared clonotypes between healthy human individuals. Clones were sequenced by immunoSEQ multiplex PCR, and TCRdb holds only the in-frame ones, with some missing. The data contain some 450,000 clones, 77% of them singletons. Sequences were obtained from PBMCs. The receptors stem from a woman in her thirties or forties in good health. Some clones in this sample may be carry-over from other donors' samples.

This chain joins TRBV11-2 and TRBJ2-1; either TRBD1 or TRBD2 may fit D (5 bases each). The CDR3 runs 15 residues. V was pared by 5 bases and J by 3 bases, with 14 bases between. Germline values: CDR1 SGHAT, CDR2 FQNNGV. CDR3 sequence reads: CASSAPGRNYNEQFF. In DNA, the CDR3 is TGTGCCAGCAGCGCCCCGGGACGGAACTACAATGAGCAGTTCTTC.

The rearrangement links TRBV5-6 to TRBJ2-3; weak D call: TRBD1 (6 bases). The length of the CDR3 is 15 residues. V was cut by 3 bases and J by 2 bases, with 13 bases left in between. The germline V gene has CDR1 SGHDT and CDR2 YYEEEE. The CDR3 is CASSWDKRYTDTQYF. The DNA for the CDR3 is TGTGCCAGCAGCTGGGACAAACGATACACAGATACGCAGTATTTT.

This clone was recorded only once. A far larger clone lies a single base away; this is likely a read error. The gene calls are TRBV5-4 and TRBJ2-5; D is undetermined. The germline gives CDR1 SGHNT, CDR2 YYREEE (reference sequence). The CDR3 is made up of 14 amino acids. The V end lost 5 bases, the J end lost 1 base, and 12 bases lay between the germline ends. The CDR3 spells CASSSVSSQETQYF. The CDR3 DNA sequence: TGTGCCAGCAGTTCAGTCTCTTCCCAAGAGACCCAGTACTTC.

This clone was seen ten or more times. Other nucleotide sequences from this sample produce the same CDR3. The J gene is TRBJ2-7, the V gene TRBV7-8; possible D gene TRBD2, 5 bases. Germline V gives CDR1 SGHVS, CDR2 FQNEAQ. This CDR3 is 14 amino acids long. With 5 bases removed from V and 3 bases from J, the gap between germline ends came to 14 bases. CDR3 nucleotides: TGTGCCAGCAGCCAAGTGGACTTTCTCTACGAGCAGTACTTC. Protein: CASSQVDFLYEQYF.

The genes are TRBV4-2 and TRBJ2-7; the match to TRBD2 covers 9 bases. This CDR3 has 16 amino acids. Germline lookup yields CDR1 LGHNA and CDR2 YNFKEQ. Trimming cost V 4 bases and J 5 bases; bases outside gene matches: 12. CDR3 in amino acids: CASSPFERGVPDEQYF. The CDR3 nucleotides read TGTGCCAGCAGCCCGTTTGAGCGGGGGGTTCCTGACGAGCAGTACTTC.

The chain couples TRBV28 to TRBJ2-7; D not resolved. CDR1 and CDR2 from the germline V gene are MDHEN and SYDVKM. CDR3 length equals 12 residues. The V gene lost 7 bases and the J gene lost 6 bases, with 13 bases spanning the gap. CDR3 in amino acids: CASTFAPGEQYF. CDR3 nucleotide sequence: TGTGCCAGCACTTTTGCCCCAGGCGAGCAGTACTTC.

The V and J genes are TRBV28 and TRBJ1-2, with a weak D call TRBD1 (6 bases). V was cut by 6 bases and J by 8 bases, with 16 bases left in between. Germline CDR1 MDHEN, CDR2 SYDVKM. CDR3 size: 13 residues. The CDR3 region has the DNA TGTGCCAGCAGGGACAGCGCCCCTCTGGGCTACACCTTC. Its protein is CASRDSAPLGYTF.

The V call is TRBV27, the J call TRBJ1-2; TRBD1 agrees at 9 bases. Germline V CDR1 and CDR2: MNHEY, SMNVEV (reference sequence). The ends lost 6 bases at V and 5 bases at J; junction bases unmatched: 16. The CDR3 length is 17 residues. In DNA, the CDR3 is TGTGCCAGCAGGTCCTTGGGGTTTGGGACAGGGATTTATGGCTACACCTTC. It specifies CASRSLGFGTGIYGYTF.